The clone carrying this TCR beta chain came up a few times. The CDR3 runs to 13 residues. The germline gives CDR1 SEHNR, CDR2 FQNEAQ (reference sequence). The V end lost 3 bases, the J end lost 5 bases, and 11 bases lay between the germline ends. Via MiXCR, TCRdb re-called the RT-PCR reads, giving one row per CDR3 protein. The top ten clones hold roughly 4% of a sample with approximately 720,000 distinct CDR3 sequences, 13% to 15% of them seen once. Sequenced input: memory CD4+ T cells from blood. The V call is TRBV7-9, the J call TRBJ2-7; D is unresolved. The sequence came from a female donor in good health, serving as a healthy control. The CDR3 DNA reads as TGTGCCAGCAGCTTCTACGGACCGGACGAGCAGTACTTC. Amino acid sequence: CASSFYGPDEQYF.